This T cell receptor beta chain originates from a study of tumor-infiltrating lymphocytes in primary liver carcinoma. Study information: Lesions, classed as T1-T3 N0M0, spanned roughly 4 to 10 cm across. Samples yielded about 3.65 to 7.5 million productive TCRbeta reads, similar across tissue types.

TCR beta cDNA was prepared out of roughly 500 ng total RNA by means of a constant-region primer. Three nested multiplex PCR rounds of slightly modified ARM-PCR generated TCR beta libraries. The two initial PCR rounds, around 11 cycles each, used TRBV1-TRBV30 forward and C-beta reverse primers. Via MiXCR, TCRdb re-called the multiplex PCR reads, giving one row per CDR3 protein. The table shows approximately 80,000 distinct CDR3 sequences, with about 75% occurring only once. Study-level points and caveats: Tumors reached a significantly greater top-250-clone fraction than blood did (p = 0.039). Pairs comparing tumor with adjacent tissue or blood overlapped less than pairs drawn from tumor regions.

Extraction of RNA together with DNA used about 17-30 mg of unsorted bulk tissue. The CDR3 has 12 amino acids. Germline V gene lookup returns CDR1 SQVTM and CDR2 ANQGSEA. In regard to this clonotype: Its antigen is unidentified. A junction end diverges from the germline sequence, so it may reflect a read error.

The sample consisted of tumor-adjacent normal liver tissue. The sequence was obtained from a man aged 35 to 55 with primary liver carcinoma and hepatitis B virus infection. The rearrangement joins TRBV29-1 to TRBJ2-1; weak D call: TRBD1 (7 bases). In DNA, the CDR3 is TGCAGCCCCCGCCCAGGGGGGAATGAGCAATCCTTC. Translation: CSPRPGGNEQSF.